The present T cell receptor beta chain was sequenced within a study of CD4+ T cells in melanoma. Whole-study results and caveats: In melanoma, neoantigen-specific CD4+ T cells reportedly differed in differentiation state. CD8+ T cell, macrophage and B cell function reportedly correlated with neoantigen-specific CD4+ T cells.

The CDR3 has 14 residues. The V end was cut by 4 bases, the J end by 0 bases, with 7 bases between. Germline CDR1 is MNHEY and CDR2 is SVGAGI. Method: immunoSEQ multiplex PCR; TCRdb's copy keeps in-frame clones and lacks some. The table shows about 9,600 clones, with 75% to 80% occurring only once. Notes on this clone: The antigen remains undetermined.

Sequencing was done on a sample of cells from a culture (not recorded whether cultured in vitro). The clonotype originates from a human donor with melanoma. V and J are TRBV6-5 and TRBJ2-1; D remains ambiguous. The CDR3 sequence: CASSSSSSYNEQFF. DNA of the CDR3: TGTGCCAGCAGTTCCTCCTCCTCCTACAATGAGCAGTTCTTC.